The 25 T cell receptor beta chains below come from one sample, sequenced in a study of blood T cell repertoires in COVID-19. TCRdb's copy holds only in-frame clones and misses some; the assay was immunoSEQ multiplex PCR. This sample has under 300,000 clones, with about 87% found just once. Specimen: PBMCs or T cells enriched from blood (not recorded which). The receptor set was obtained from a woman between 45 and 60 years old who had recovered from COVID-19.

The chain employs TRBV29-1 and TRBJ1-2; D is unclear. Deletions cut 4 bases from V and 3 bases from J, with 12 bases between. Germline V gives CDR1 SQVTM, CDR2 ANQGSEA. The CDR3 sequence is 13 residues long. The CDR3 bases are TGCAGCGTTGTGGAGGGTTTGGACTATGGCTACACCTTC. This translates into CSVVEGLDYGYTF.

The chain couples TRBV18 to TRBJ2-7; 7 bases agree with TRBD1. Germline V gene sequence: CDR1 KGHSH, CDR2 LQKENI. J gave up 2 bases and V 3 bases, and 7 bases lay outside the gene matches. This CDR3 has 15 amino acids. CDR3 bases: TGTGCCAGCTCACCCGGGACAGATTTACCCTACGAGCAGTACTTC. Its protein product is CASSPGTDLPYEQYF.

The chain recombines TRBV28 with TRBJ1-5; the match to TRBD1 covers 7 bases. V lost 4 bases and J lost 9; bases outside the gene matches: 9. The germline V gene encodes CDR1 MDHEN and CDR2 SYDVKM. CDR3 length: 14 residues. The CDR3 DNA reads as TGTGCCAGCAGTTCGATACAGGGGTTTGCGCCCCAGCATTTT. Translated: CASSSIQGFAPQHF.

This chain links TRBV15 with TRBJ2-7, with 10 bases fitting TRBD2. J lost 3 bases, V lost 5 bases, and 10 bases had no gene match. The CDR3 consists of 16 residues. Germline CDR1 and CDR2: LNHNV and YYDKDF (reference sequence). This CDR3 reads CATSEKAGGRVYEQYF. The CDR3 nucleotides read TGTGCCACCAGCGAAAAAGCGGGAGGGCGGGTCTACGAGCAGTACTTC.

The chain joins TRBV19 to TRBJ2-2, with TRBD1 matching over 7 bases. The J segment lost 0 bases and the V segment lost 6 bases, leaving 4 bases of the junction unmatched. The CDR3 contains 15 residues. CDR1 is LNHDA, CDR2 SQIVND, per germline (reference sequence). CDR3 coding DNA: TGTGCCAGTAGCCTGGACAGGTCGAACACCGGGGAGCTGTTTTTT. This sequence encodes CASSLDRSNTGELFF.

The rearrangement links TRBV7-2 to TRBJ2-1; 9 nucleotides match TRBD1. Germline loops: CDR1 SGHTA, CDR2 FQGNSA. The CDR3 is made up of 18 amino acids. V was clipped by 5 bases and J by 2 bases; unmatched bases: 13. The CDR3 bases are TGTGCCAGCAGCCCCCAGGGACAGGGAAAGTTTGCCTACAATGAGCAGTTCTTC. This codes for CASSPQGQGKFAYNEQFF.

In nucleotides, the CDR3 is TGTGCCAGCGAGGACGGGGGCTACAATGAGCAGTTCTTC. It yields the protein CASEDGGYNEQFF. V usage is TRBV28 and J usage is TRBJ2-1, with D possibly TRBD2 on 6 matching bases. This CDR3 has 13 amino acids. The germline V gene encodes CDR1 MDHEN and CDR2 SYDVKM. Between the trimmed V and J ends, which lost 8 bases and 3 bases, there was a span of 11 bases.

The genes are TRBV4-1 and TRBJ1-1, with TRBD1 matching 7 bases. Looked up from germline, CDR1 is MGHRA and CDR2 is YSYEKL. This CDR3 region has 16 residues. The junction had 8 bases not matched to a gene; V was cut back by 4 bases and J by 0 bases. The CDR3 DNA reads TGCGCCAGCAGCCCCCTGGACAGGACCCTGAACACTGAAGCTTTCTTT. As protein: CASSPLDRTLNTEAFF.

The chain joins TRBV29-1 to TRBJ2-3, with 7 bases that match TRBD1. The CDR3 spans 13 residues. V lost 8 bases, J lost 3 bases, and 8 bases stayed unmatched. Germline V gives CDR1 SQVTM, CDR2 ANQGSEA. The CDR3 region is CSPCRGITDTQYF. The CDR3 region has the DNA TGCAGCCCTTGCAGGGGGATAACAGATACGCAGTATTTT.

The chain recombines TRBV6-2 or TRBV6-3 with TRBJ2-1, with a weak D call TRBD2 (6 bases). V shed 6 bases and J shed 0 bases, with 15 bases lying between them. The germline V gene has CDR1 MNHEY and CDR2 SVGEGT. CDR3 size: 16 residues. The chain's CDR3 is CASSWSWRGSYNEQFF. CDR3 coding DNA: TGTGCCAGCAGCTGGTCCTGGAGGGGCTCCTACAATGAGCAGTTCTTC.

The chain uses TRBV28 and TRBJ1-2; D is possibly TRBD1 (5 bases). Germline CDR1 reads MDHEN; CDR2 reads SYDVKM. V was trimmed by 6 bases and J by 5 bases, leaving 16 bases between them. The CDR3 is made up of 14 amino acids. This CDR3 is CASSPISGLYGYTF. CDR3 DNA: TGTGCCAGCAGCCCAATTTCAGGGCTGTATGGCTACACCTTC.

The chain recombines TRBV9 with TRBJ2-1; the match to TRBD1 covers 8 bases. The CDR3 contains 16 residues. V was pared by 3 bases and J by 5 bases, with 10 bases of the junction left unmatched. Germline CDR1 is SGDLS and CDR2 is YYNGEE. The CDR3 sequence is CASSALDRALNNEQFF. CDR3 nucleotides: TGTGCCAGCAGCGCATTGGACAGGGCCCTTAACAATGAGCAGTTCTTC.

This chain connects TRBV11-2 to TRBJ1-2, with TRBD1 matching 9 bases. The CDR3 sequence is 13 residues long. CDR1 and CDR2 (germline): SGHAT, FQNNGV. J lost 4 bases, V lost 5 bases, and 2 bases had no gene match. As DNA, the CDR3 is TGTGCCAGCAGCCGACAGGGGGTCTATGGCTACACCTTC. Translation: CASSRQGVYGYTF.

The rearrangement links TRBV29-1 to TRBJ2-7; D possibly corresponds to TRBD1 (6 bases). Per germline, CDR1 SQVTM and CDR2 ANQGSEA. This CDR3 region has 15 residues. V was trimmed by 7 bases and J by 1 base, leaving 20 bases between them. The CDR3 is CSAYLLGARSYEQYF. The CDR3 region has the DNA TGCAGCGCTTACCTTCTGGGGGCGCGTTCCTACGAGCAGTACTTC.

This clone was detected a few times. The chain uses TRBV7-9 and TRBJ2-7; D gene ambiguous. Germline values: CDR1 SEHNR, CDR2 FQNEAQ (reference sequence). V was trimmed by 4 bases and J by 10 bases, leaving 11 bases between them. The CDR3 sequence is 11 residues long. This CDR3 reads CASSSIGGQYF. The DNA of the CDR3 is TGTGCCAGCAGCTCAATCGGCGGCCAGTACTTC.

The CDR3 is CASSLEVAGVGDTGELFF. For the CDR3, the DNA is TGTGCCAGCAGCTTAGAGGTAGCGGGAGTCGGGGACACCGGGGAGCTGTTTTTT. The chain is built from TRBV7-6 and TRBJ2-2, with 9 bases lining up with TRBD2. The CDR3 is 18 residues long. In germline, CDR1 is SGHVS, CDR2 FNYEAQ. V lost 1 base to trimming and J lost 3 bases; unmatched junction nucleotides: 9. The variable domain in full, completed from reference TRBV7-6 and TRBJ2-2, reads GAGVSQSPRYKVTKRGQDVALRCDPISGHVSLYWYRQALGQGPEFLTYFNYEAQQDKSGLPNDRFSAERPEGSISTLTIQRTEQRDSAMYRCASSLEVAGVGDTGELFFGEGSRLTVL.

The chain recombines TRBV11-2 with TRBJ2-5, with 9 bases identical to TRBD1. Germline CDR1 and CDR2: SGHAT and FQNNGV. V lost 1 base to trimming and J lost 5 bases; unmatched junction nucleotides: 11. The CDR3 runs to 17 residues. The CDR3 DNA follows: TGTGCCAGCAGCTTAGTGAACAGGGGGCAAACTCGGGAGACCCAGTACTTC. This codes for CASSLVNRGQTRETQYF.

V and J are TRBV6-5 and TRBJ2-7; a weak D match, TRBD2 (6 bases). This CDR3 spans 15 amino acids. Germline V lookup: CDR1 MNHEY, CDR2 SVGAGI. Between the trimmed V and J ends, which lost 10 bases and 2 bases, there was a span of 21 bases. This chain's CDR3 is CATRRGAGPAYEQYF. The CDR3 bases are TGTGCCACCAGAAGAGGGGCGGGACCCGCCTACGAGCAGTACTTC.

The chain couples TRBV28 to TRBJ1-2; 9 bases fit TRBD1. Germline values: CDR1 MDHEN, CDR2 SYDVKM. V gave up 2 bases and J gave up 9 bases; unmatched junction bases: 7. This CDR3 spans 14 amino acids. The CDR3 loop reads CASSLLGDRASYTF. The CDR3 region has the DNA TGTGCCAGCAGTTTACTAGGGGACAGGGCTAGCTACACCTTC.

This clone occurred once. V usage is TRBV2 and J usage is TRBJ1-1; D perhaps matches TRBD1 (6 bases). Between the trimmed V and J ends, which lost 6 bases and 3 bases, there was a span of 14 bases. Germline values: CDR1 SNHLY, CDR2 FYNNEI. This CDR3 comprises 14 residues. CDR3 loop: CASRRDRWDTEAFF. CDR3 DNA: TGTGCCAGCAGACGCGACAGGTGGGACACTGAAGCTTTCTTT.

This rearrangement joins TRBV5-1 to TRBJ2-5; 8 positions agree with TRBD2. Germline CDR1 SGHRS, CDR2 YFSETQ. CDR3 length: 16 amino acids. V shed 4 bases, J shed 4 bases, and the junction held 12 bases outside the gene matches. CDR3 sequence reads: CASSPSAGLEAETQYF. For the CDR3, the DNA is TGCGCCAGCAGCCCAAGCGCGGGACTAGAGGCAGAGACCCAGTACTTC. Complete variable domain (other parts from reference TRBV5-1 and TRBJ2-5): KAGVTQTPRYLIKTRGQQVTLSCSPISGHRSVSWYQQTPGQGLQFLFEYFSETQRNKGNFPGRFSGRQFSNSRSEMNVSTLELGDSALYLCASSPSAGLEAETQYFGPGTRLLVL.

This chain uses TRBV29-1 with TRBJ1-5, with TRBD1 as a possible D gene (5 bases). The ends were cut back, 7 bases at V and 0 bases at J, with 16 bases in the middle. Germline V CDR1 and CDR2: SQVTM, ANQGSEA. The CDR3 consists of 15 residues. The CDR3 region is CSDPLRGYSNQPQHF. CDR3 coding DNA: TGCAGCGATCCACTGCGGGGCTATAGCAATCAGCCCCAGCATTTT.

The genes are TRBV18 and TRBJ2-3; a weak D match, TRBD2 (5 bases). Trimming took 0 bases from V and 2 from J, leaving 9 bases between them. Germline V CDR1 and CDR2: KGHSH, LQKENI. The CDR3 runs 15 residues. The CDR3 loop is CASSPPRAITDTQYF. In DNA form, the CDR3 reads TGTGCCAGCTCACCACCGCGGGCCATCACAGATACGCAGTATTTT.

CDR3 DNA sequence: TGTGCCAGCAGCCTCGACCGCGGGGCTGAAAAACTGTTTTTT. Encoded protein: CASSLDRGAEKLFF. J is TRBJ1-4 and V is TRBV28; a weak D match, TRBD1 (5 bases). This CDR3 region has 14 residues. Germline CDR1 is MDHEN and CDR2 is SYDVKM. Trimming cost V 6 bases and J 7 bases, with 15 bases left between them. Full variable domain (rest looked up from reference TRBV28 and TRBJ1-4): DVKVTQSSRYLVKRTGEKVFLECVQDMDHENMFWYRQDPGLGLRLIYFSYDVKMKEKGDIPEGYSVSREKKERFSLILESASTNQTSMYLCASSLDRGAEKLFFGSGTQLSVL.

This clone was picked up a small number of times. V gene TRBV18 combines with J gene TRBJ2-5; a weak D match, TRBD2 (5 bases). The V end lost 5 bases, the J end lost 4 bases, and 11 bases lay between the germline ends. Germline lookup yields CDR1 KGHSH and CDR2 LQKENI. This CDR3 comprises 13 residues. CDR3 DNA: TGTGCCAGCTCAGCGGGCATCTCAGAGACCCAGTACTTC. Amino acids: CASSAGISETQYF.